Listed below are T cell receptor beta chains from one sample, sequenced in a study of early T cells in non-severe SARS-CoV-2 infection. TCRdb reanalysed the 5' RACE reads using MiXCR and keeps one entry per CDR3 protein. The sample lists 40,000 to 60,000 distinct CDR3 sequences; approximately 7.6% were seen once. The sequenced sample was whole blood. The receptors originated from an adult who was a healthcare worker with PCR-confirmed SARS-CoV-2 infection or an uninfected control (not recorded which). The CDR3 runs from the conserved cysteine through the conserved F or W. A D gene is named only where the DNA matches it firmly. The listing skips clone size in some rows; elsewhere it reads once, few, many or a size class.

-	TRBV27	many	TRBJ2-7	CASSLRGYEQYF	TGTGCCAGCAGTTTACGGGGCTACGAGCAGTACTTC
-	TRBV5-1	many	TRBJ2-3	CASDSGLNTDTQYF	TGCGCCAGTGACTCGGGGCTAAACACAGATACGCAGTATTTT
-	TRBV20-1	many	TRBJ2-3	CSATVTIQDTQYF	TGCAGTGCTACTGTGACTATACAAGATACGCAGTATTTT
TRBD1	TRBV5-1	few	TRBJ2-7	CASSFRSGQGVSYEQYF	TGCGCCAGCAGCTTTCGGTCGGGACAGGGGGTATCCTACGAGCAGTACTTC
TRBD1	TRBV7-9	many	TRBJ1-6	CASSTHNEQGAHSPLHF	TGTGCCAGCAGCACACACAACGAACAGGGGGCGCATTCACCCCTCCACTTT
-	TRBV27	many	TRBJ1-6	CASSLSGRSLHF	TGTGCCAGCAGTTTATCGGGGAGGTCCCTCCACTTT
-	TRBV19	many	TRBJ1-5	CASSSQGYQPQHF	TGTGCCAGTAGTAGTCAGGGTTATCAGCCCCAGCATTTT
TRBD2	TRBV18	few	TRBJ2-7	CASSSYAGGGDEQYF	TGTGCCAGCTCATCCTATGCGGGGGGCGGCGACGAGCAGTACTTC
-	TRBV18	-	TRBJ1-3	CASSPQGLNSGNTIYF	TGTGCCAGCTCACCACAGGGATTGAATTCTGGAAACACCATATATTTT
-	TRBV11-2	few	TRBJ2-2	CASSPVRQNTGELFF	TGTGCCAGCAGCCCCGTTAGACAGAACACCGGGGAGCTGTTTTTT
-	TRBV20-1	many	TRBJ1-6	CSARGASNSPLHF	TGCAGTGCTAGGGGTGCCTCGAATTCACCCCTCCACTTT
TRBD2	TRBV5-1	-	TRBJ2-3	CASSLWASGGSTDTQYF	TGCGCCAGCAGCTTGTGGGCTAGCGGGGGGTCCACAGATACGCAGTATTTT
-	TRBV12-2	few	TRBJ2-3	CASRPSTDTQYF	TGTGCAAGTCGCCCCTCCACAGATACGCAGTATTTT
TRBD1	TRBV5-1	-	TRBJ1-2	CASSSGQGDGYTF	TGCGCCAGCAGCTCGGGACAGGGGGATGGCTACACCTTC
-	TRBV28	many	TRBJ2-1	CASSTQAISYNEQFF	TGTGCCAGCAGTACACAGGCGATCTCCTACAATGAGCAGTTCTTC
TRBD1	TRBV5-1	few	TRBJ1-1	CASSLEQGWNTEAFF	TGCGCCAGCAGCTTGGAACAGGGGTGGAACACTGAAGCTTTCTTT
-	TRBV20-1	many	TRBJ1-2	CSATQGYGYTF	TGCAGTGCTACACAGGGATATGGCTACACCTTC
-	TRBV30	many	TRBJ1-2	CAWSPGASYGYTF	TGTGCCTGGAGCCCAGGGGCCTCCTATGGCTACACCTTC
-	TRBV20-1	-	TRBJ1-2	CSARGRDALWAYGYTF	TGCAGTGCTAGAGGCCGGGACGCCCTATGGGCCTATGGCTACACCTTC
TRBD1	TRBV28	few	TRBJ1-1	CASSFPGQEYTEAFF	TGTGCCAGCAGTTTTCCCGGACAGGAATACACTGAAGCTTTCTTT
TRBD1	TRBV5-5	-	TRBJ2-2	CASSGGQSNTGELFF	TGTGCCAGCAGCGGGGGACAGTCTAACACCGGGGAGCTGTTTTTT
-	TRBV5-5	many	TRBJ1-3	CASSLGVGNTIYF	TGTGCCAGCAGCTTAGGGGTTGGAAACACCATATATTTT
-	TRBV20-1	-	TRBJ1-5	CSARPATGRSNQPQHF	TGCAGTGCTAGACCTGCCACAGGGAGAAGCAATCAGCCCCAGCATTTT
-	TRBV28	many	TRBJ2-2	CAPQPLGELFF	TGTGCCCCCCAGCCCCTCGGGGAGCTGTTTTTT
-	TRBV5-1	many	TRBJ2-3	CASSLQSTSTDTQYF	TGCGCCAGCAGCTTGCAGTCTACTAGCACAGATACGCAGTATTTT
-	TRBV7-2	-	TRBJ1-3	CASSLVVSGNTIYF	TGTGCCAGCAGCTTAGTAGTCTCTGGAAACACCATATATTTT
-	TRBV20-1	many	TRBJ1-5	CSARGGAYNQPQHF	TGCAGTGCTAGGGGGGGGGCCTACAATCAGCCCCAGCATTTT
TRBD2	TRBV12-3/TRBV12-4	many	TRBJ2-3	CASSFPGGGGTDTQYF	TGTGCCAGCAGTTTCCCCGGGGGGGGCGGCACAGATACGCAGTATTTT
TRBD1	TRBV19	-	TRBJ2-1	CASQGGQAYNEQFF	TGTGCCAGTCAGGGGGGACAGGCCTACAATGAGCAGTTCTTC
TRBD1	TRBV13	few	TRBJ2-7	CASSWTGIMSYEQYF	TGTGCCAGCAGCTGGACAGGGATTATGTCCTACGAGCAGTACTTC